These 10 T cell receptor beta chains were sequenced from one sample in a study of blood T cell repertoires in COVID-19. Sequenced by immunoSEQ multiplex PCR; TCRdb stores in-frame clones only, minus some. This table has about 360,000 clones, around 87% appearing once. The sequenced sample consisted of peripheral blood. These receptors were obtained from a human donor in a cohort sampled during active COVID-19.

CDR3 DNA sequence: TGTGCCAGTAGTATCCTCCGGAAGACAGGGATCTACAATGAGCAGTTCTTC. It is translated as CASSILRKTGIYNEQFF. The chain uses TRBV19 and TRBJ2-1; 7 bases agree with TRBD1. The CDR3 is 17 amino acids. The germline CDR1 and CDR2 sequences are LNHDA and SQIVND (reference sequence). With V trimmed by 3 bases and J by 3 bases, 11 bases remained unmatched.

This clone appeared once. The V gene is TRBV19, the J gene TRBJ2-3; D is undetermined. Per germline, CDR1 LNHDA and CDR2 SQIVND (reference sequence). The CDR3 runs to 13 residues. Deletions cut 5 bases from V and 6 bases from J, with 12 bases between. In nucleotides, the CDR3 is TGTGCCAGTAGTCTCGAACAGACGGATACGCAGTATTTT. Amino acids: CASSLEQTDTQYF.

V is TRBV28 and J is TRBJ2-1, with 9 bases identical to TRBD2. CDR3 size: 18 residues. J was trimmed by 4 bases and V by 3 bases; bases with no gene match: 13. From germline, CDR1 is MDHEN and CDR2 SYDVKM. CDR3 in amino acids: CASSFWRVAGEVYNEQFF. The CDR3 bases are TGTGCCAGCAGTTTTTGGAGAGTAGCGGGAGAAGTTTACAATGAGCAGTTCTTC. The whole variable domain, filled in from reference TRBV28 and TRBJ2-1, reads DVKVTQSSRYLVKRTGEKVFLECVQDMDHENMFWYRQDPGLGLRLIYFSYDVKMKEKGDIPEGYSVSREKKERFSLILESASTNQTSMYLCASSFWRVAGEVYNEQFFGPGTRLTVL.

Points on this clone: Different DNA sequences within this sample yield the same CDR3. The chain links TRBV5-1 to TRBJ1-5, with D hard to call. Germline CDR1 reads SGHRS; CDR2 reads YFSETQ. The V end lost 2 bases, the J end lost 2 bases, and 8 bases lay between the germline ends. The CDR3 contains 14 residues. Written as DNA, the CDR3 is TGCGCCAGCAGCTTTACCGGGGGCAATCAGCCCCAGCATTTT. Amino acid sequence: CASSFTGGNQPQHF.

As for this clone: One end of the junction fails to match germline, which may point to a read error. V gene TRBV2 combines with J gene TRBJ2-7, with 7 bases fitting TRBD1. CDR3 length: 17 amino acids. The germline V gene has CDR1 SNHLY and CDR2 FYNNEI. This chain's CDR3 is CASCDGEKTGSSYEQYF. The DNA of the CDR3 is TGTGCCAGCTGTGACGGTGAAAAGACAGGGAGCTCCTACGAGCAGTACTTC.

This clone was seen just once. The chain combines TRBV4-2 with TRBJ1-1; possibly TRBD1 for D (5 bases). This CDR3 region has 15 residues. Germline V gives CDR1 LGHNA, CDR2 YNFKEQ. V lost 1 base and J 1 base, leaving 10 bases between the germline ends. CDR3 DNA: TGTGCCAGCAGCCAAGGTGCGGGGGGGAACACTGAAGCTTTCTTT. It translates to CASSQGAGGNTEAFF.

This clone was picked up a small number of times. The V gene is TRBV20-1, the J gene TRBJ1-5; unclear D gene. The CDR3 has 13 residues. The germline gives CDR1 DFQATT, CDR2 SNEGSKA (reference sequence). Trimming removed 3 bases at V and 3 bases at J, with 9 bases between. The CDR3: CSASSAVNQPQHF. In DNA form, the CDR3 reads TGCAGTGCTAGTTCCGCAGTCAATCAGCCCCAGCATTTT.

The chain links TRBV3-1 (or the pseudogene TRBV3-2) to TRBJ2-7, with D tentatively TRBD1 (6 bases). The CDR3 is made up of 15 amino acids. CDR1 is LGHDT and CDR2 is YNNKEL in the germline V gene (reference sequence). V was clipped by 3 bases and J by 2 bases, with 14 bases between them. The CDR3 loop reads CASSHGQIVTYEQYF. The CDR3 DNA follows: TGTGCCAGCAGCCATGGACAGATTGTTACCTACGAGCAGTACTTC.

With regard to this clone: This could be a read error, since a much larger clone is one nucleotide away. This rearrangement joins TRBV11-2 to TRBJ1-2; 8 nucleotides match TRBD1. The CDR3 is 14 amino acids. V gave up 1 base and J gave up 5 bases; unmatched junction bases: 3. Per the germline V gene, CDR1 is SGHAT and CDR2 is FQNNGV. As DNA, the CDR3 is TGTGCCAGCAGCTTAGTGGGGACAGGATATGGCTACACCTTC. Amino acids: CASSLVGTGYGYTF.

This clone has only a few counts. The chain has TRBV9 and TRBJ1-1; D unresolved. Germline lookup yields CDR1 SGDLS and CDR2 YYNGEE. Trimming left V 4 bases short and J 5 bases short, with 15 bases between. The CDR3 loop spans 14 amino acids. The CDR3 DNA reads as TGTGCCAGCAGCCTCCAGACATCTGATACTGAAGCTTTCTTT. This codes for CASSLQTSDTEAFF.